This T cell receptor (beta chain) was identified during a study of T-cell memory formation after mild COVID-19. Points from the study as a whole: Cross-reactive memory appears to have joined, as suggested by some responding clones showing up in pre-infection memory. Contracting CD4+ clones sat mainly in CM and EM; CD8+ in EMRA.

V lost 6 bases and J 4 bases, leaving 13 bases between the germline ends. CDR3 length: 13 residues. To note about this clonotype: Its specificity is not known.

MiXCR was run by TCRdb on the 5' RACE reads, yielding one entry per CDR3 protein. The sample holds about 58,000 distinct CDR3 sequences, about a quarter seen once. The sequence was obtained from a man aged 18 to 29 who had mild COVID-19 (a few samples of this study predate the infection). Cell type and time point are not known. The sample consisted of PBMCs or a T cell subset sorted from them (not recorded which). The genes are TRBV12-3 or TRBV12-4 and TRBJ2-7, with D unclear. The CDR3 here is CASSLTNSYEQYF. CDR3 nucleotides: TGTGCCAGCAGCCTCACTAATTCGTACGAGCAGTACTTC.